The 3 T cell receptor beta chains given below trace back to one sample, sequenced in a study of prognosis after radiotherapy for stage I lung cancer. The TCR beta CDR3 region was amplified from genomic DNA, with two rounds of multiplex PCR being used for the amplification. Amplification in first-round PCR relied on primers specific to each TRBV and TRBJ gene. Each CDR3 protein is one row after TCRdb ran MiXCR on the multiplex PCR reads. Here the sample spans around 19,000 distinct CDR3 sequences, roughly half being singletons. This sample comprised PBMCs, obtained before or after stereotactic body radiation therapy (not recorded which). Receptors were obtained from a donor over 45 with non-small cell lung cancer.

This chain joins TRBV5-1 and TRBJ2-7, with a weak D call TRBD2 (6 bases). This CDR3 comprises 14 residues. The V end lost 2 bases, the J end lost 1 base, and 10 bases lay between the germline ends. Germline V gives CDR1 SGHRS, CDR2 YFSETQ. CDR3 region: CASSFESGSYEQYF. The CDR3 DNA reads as TGCGCCAGCAGCTTTGAAAGCGGGTCCTACGAGCAGTACTTC.

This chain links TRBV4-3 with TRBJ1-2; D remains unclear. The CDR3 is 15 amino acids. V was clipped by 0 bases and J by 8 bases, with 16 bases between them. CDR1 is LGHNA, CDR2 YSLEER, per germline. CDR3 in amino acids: CASSQDSSTSSGYTF. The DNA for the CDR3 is TGCGCCAGCAGCCAAGATAGCAGTACATCTTCGGGCTACACCTTC.

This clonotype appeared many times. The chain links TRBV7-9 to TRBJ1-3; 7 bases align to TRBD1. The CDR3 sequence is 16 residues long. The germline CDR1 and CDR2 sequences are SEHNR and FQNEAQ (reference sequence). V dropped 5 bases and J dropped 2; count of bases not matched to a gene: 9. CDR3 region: CASSLPIGGTGNTIYF. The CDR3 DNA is TGTGCCAGCAGCCTCCCTATAGGGGGCACTGGAAACACCATATATTTT.